This is a list of T cell receptor beta chains from one sample in a study of T and B cells in COVID-19 patients. One entry per CDR3 protein results from TCRdb running MiXCR on the multiplex PCR reads. The table lists 13,000 to 15,000 distinct CDR3 sequences, 28% of them singletons. What was sequenced was blood. Receptor source: a human donor who had recovered from COVID-19. Both conserved end residues are part of each CDR3. Each record gives: clone size, J gene, V gene, D gene, CDR3 DNA, CDR3 protein. D genes are given only for firm matches. Rows give clone size only sometimes, using once, few, many, or a class for an expanded clone.

medium-sized,TRBJ2-3,TRBV27,TRBD2,TGTGCCAGCAGGCCAGCGGGGGGGAGGGATACGCAGTATTTT,CASRPAGGRDTQYF
medium-sized,TRBJ2-7,TRBV5-6,TRBD1,TGTGCCAGCAGCTCGGGTCGGCCGGGACAGGCGTACCACGAGCAGTACTTC,CASSSGRPGQAYHEQYF
medium-sized,TRBJ2-3,TRBV27,TRBD2,TGTGCCAGCAGTCTACCCCTTAAGAGCGGGAGTACAGATACGCAGTATTTT,CASSLPLKSGSTDTQYF
-,TRBJ2-7,TRBV12-3/TRBV12-4,-,TGTGCCAGCAGTTTATCGCACGAGCAGTACTTC,CASSLSHEQYF
once,TRBJ1-4,TRBV20-1,-,TGCAGTGCCGACAGGAATGAAAAACTGTTTTTT,CSADRNEKLFF
medium-sized,TRBJ2-7,TRBV27,TRBD1,TGTGCCAGCAGTGCGGACAGGGGAACCTACGAGCAGTACTTC,CASSADRGTYEQYF
once,TRBJ2-1,TRBV7-9,TRBD2,TGTGCCAGCAGCGCAGTGGGAGCGGGGGAGAATGAGCAGTTCTTC,CASSAVGAGENEQFF
-,TRBJ1-5,TRBV12-3/TRBV12-4,-,TGTGCCAGCAGCCGCCTCAGTAGGAGCCCCCAGCATTTT,CASSRLSRSPQHF
few,TRBJ1-2,TRBV6-5,-,TGTGCCAGCAGTAGAGGCCGCAACCCCGGAGGCTATGGCTACACCTTC,CASSRGRNPGGYGYTF
-,TRBJ1-2,TRBV12-3/TRBV12-4,-,TGTGCCAGCAGTATCCGACAGGAGGGCTATGGCTACACCTTC,CASSIRQEGYGYTF
-,TRBJ2-3,TRBV20-1,TRBD2,TGCAGTGCTAACGGGGCGGGAGGCCCAGCAGATACGCAGTATTTT,CSANGAGGPADTQYF
medium-sized,TRBJ2-3,TRBV29-1,-,TGCAGCGTTGAAGATCCGGTTCGGGTTCGCACAGATACGCAGTATTTT,CSVEDPVRVRTDTQYF
medium-sized,TRBJ1-3,TRBV29-1,-,TGCAGCGCCGGGGGGCGAGGAAACACCATATATTTT,CSAGGRGNTIYF